The rows below give T cell receptor beta chains drawn from one sample of a study of identical twins. Each CDR3 protein is one row after TCRdb ran MiXCR on the 5' RACE reads. The top ten clones hold 0.91% of a sample with 520,000 or so distinct CDR3 sequences, around 20% of them seen once. Another study also made use of these data, one on T cells expressing NK-cell markers.

Sequencing was done on a sample of CD4+ T cells sorted from blood. All receptors derive from a young woman in good health. The CDR3 runs from the conserved cysteine through the conserved F or W. The D gene is left open where the match is weak. The size entry is marked missing in some rows and otherwise reads once, few, many or a size class.

CDR3 DNA: TGCAGTGCCGGGAGGTCTGAAGCTTTCTTT
CDR3 protein: CSAGRSEAFF
D gene: -
V gene: TRBV20-1
clone size: -
J gene: TRBJ1-1

CDR3 DNA: TGTGCCAGCAGCTTAGGAGGGAAGGGCGGCTACACCTTC
CDR3 protein: CASSLGGKGGYTF
D gene: -
V gene: TRBV7-3
clone size: -
J gene: TRBJ1-2

CDR3 DNA: TGTGCCAGCTCACTGTCCAAGAAAGGCGACGAGCAGTACTTC
CDR3 protein: CASSLSKKGDEQYF
D gene: -
V gene: TRBV18
clone size: few
J gene: TRBJ2-7

CDR3 DNA: TGCAGCGCCCCGGGACAGGGGGTTAACGAGCAGTACTTC
CDR3 protein: CSAPGQGVNEQYF
D gene: TRBD1
V gene: TRBV29-1
clone size: many
J gene: TRBJ2-7

CDR3 DNA: TGCGCCAGCAGCTTGGCCATCGACTTTCCCTCCTACAATGAGCAGTTCTTC
CDR3 protein: CASSLAIDFPSYNEQFF
D gene: -
V gene: TRBV5-1
clone size: -
J gene: TRBJ2-1

CDR3 DNA: TGTGCCAGCAGCCGGGACAGGGTTACGCAGTATTTT
CDR3 protein: CASSRDRVTQYF
D gene: TRBD1
V gene: TRBV6-5
clone size: few
J gene: TRBJ2-3

CDR3 DNA: TGTGCCACCAGTGAGGACGGTTACAATGAGCAGTTCTTC
CDR3 protein: CATSEDGYNEQFF
D gene: -
V gene: TRBV24-1
clone size: many
J gene: TRBJ2-1

CDR3 DNA: TGCAGTGCTAGGAGGGGTAGCGTTCACACAGATACGCAGTATTTT
CDR3 protein: CSARRGSVHTDTQYF
D gene: -
V gene: TRBV20-1
clone size: -
J gene: TRBJ2-3

CDR3 DNA: TGTGCCAGCAGCTTAGGAGGGACAGAGCCCTACGAGCAGTACTTC
CDR3 protein: CASSLGGTEPYEQYF
D gene: TRBD1
V gene: TRBV7-8
clone size: many
J gene: TRBJ2-7

CDR3 DNA: TGTGCCAGCAGCGTAGAAGAGCAGTACTTC
CDR3 protein: CASSVEEQYF
D gene: -
V gene: TRBV9
clone size: -
J gene: TRBJ2-7

CDR3 DNA: TGTGCCAGCAGTCGGGACAGGGGCTATGGCTACACCTTC
CDR3 protein: CASSRDRGYGYTF
D gene: TRBD1
V gene: TRBV6-1
clone size: many
J gene: TRBJ1-2

CDR3 DNA: TGTGCCAGCGGAACGCCCTCGAGTAAAACGCAGTATTTT
CDR3 protein: CASGTPSSKTQYF
D gene: -
V gene: TRBV11-2
clone size: -
J gene: TRBJ2-3